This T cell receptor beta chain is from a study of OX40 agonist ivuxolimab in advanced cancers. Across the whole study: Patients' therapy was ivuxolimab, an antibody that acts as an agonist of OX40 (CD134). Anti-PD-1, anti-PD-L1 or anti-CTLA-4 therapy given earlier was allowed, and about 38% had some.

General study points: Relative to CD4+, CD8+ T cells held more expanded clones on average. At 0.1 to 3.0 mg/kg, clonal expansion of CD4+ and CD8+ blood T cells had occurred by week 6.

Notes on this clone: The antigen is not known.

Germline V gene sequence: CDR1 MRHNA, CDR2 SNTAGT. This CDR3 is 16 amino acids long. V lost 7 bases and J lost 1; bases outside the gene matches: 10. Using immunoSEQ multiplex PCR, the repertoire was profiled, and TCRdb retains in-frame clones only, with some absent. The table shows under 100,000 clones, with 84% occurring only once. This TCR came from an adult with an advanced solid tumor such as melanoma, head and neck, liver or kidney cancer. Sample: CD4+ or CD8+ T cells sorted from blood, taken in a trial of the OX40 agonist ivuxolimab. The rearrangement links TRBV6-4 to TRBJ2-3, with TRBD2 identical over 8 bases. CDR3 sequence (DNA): TGTGCCAGCATTACGGGGATAGCGGGGCGCACAGATACGCAGTATTTT. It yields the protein CASITGIAGRTDTQYF.